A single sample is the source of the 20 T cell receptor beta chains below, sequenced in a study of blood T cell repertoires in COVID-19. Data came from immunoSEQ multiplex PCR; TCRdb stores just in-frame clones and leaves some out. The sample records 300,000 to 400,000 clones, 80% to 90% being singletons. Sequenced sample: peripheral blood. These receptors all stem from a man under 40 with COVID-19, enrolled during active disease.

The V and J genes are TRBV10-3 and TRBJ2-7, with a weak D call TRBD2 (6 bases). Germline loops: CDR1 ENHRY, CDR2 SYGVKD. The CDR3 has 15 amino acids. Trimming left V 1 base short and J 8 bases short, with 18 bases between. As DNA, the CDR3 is TGTGCCATCAGTGAGTTAACCGGGGGAGAGAGGAAGCAGTACTTC. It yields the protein CAISELTGGERKQYF.

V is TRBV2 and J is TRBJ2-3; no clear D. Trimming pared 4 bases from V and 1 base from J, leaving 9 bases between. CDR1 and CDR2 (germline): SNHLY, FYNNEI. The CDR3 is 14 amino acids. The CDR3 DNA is TGTGCCAGCAGTGGGCGGTTTCGCACAGATACGCAGTATTTT. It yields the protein CASSGRFRTDTQYF. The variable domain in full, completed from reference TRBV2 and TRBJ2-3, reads EPEVTQTPSHQVTQMGQEVILRCVPISNHLYFYWYRQILGQKVEFLVSFYNNEISEKSEIFDDQFSVERPDGSNFTLKIRSTKLEDSAMYFCASSGRFRTDTQYFGPGTRLTVL.

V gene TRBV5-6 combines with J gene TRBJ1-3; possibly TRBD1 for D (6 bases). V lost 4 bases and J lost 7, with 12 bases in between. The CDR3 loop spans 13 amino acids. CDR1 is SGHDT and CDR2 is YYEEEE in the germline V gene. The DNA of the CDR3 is TGTGCCAGCAGCGGACAGTTGCCTAACACCATATATTTT. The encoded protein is CASSGQLPNTIYF.

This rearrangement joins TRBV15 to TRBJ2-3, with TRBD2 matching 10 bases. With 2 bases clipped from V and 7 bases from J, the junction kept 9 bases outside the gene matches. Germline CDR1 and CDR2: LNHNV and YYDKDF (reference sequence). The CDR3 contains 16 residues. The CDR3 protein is CATSRYTRTSGYTQYF. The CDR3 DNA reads TGTGCCACCAGCAGATACACTCGGACTAGCGGTTATACGCAGTATTTT.

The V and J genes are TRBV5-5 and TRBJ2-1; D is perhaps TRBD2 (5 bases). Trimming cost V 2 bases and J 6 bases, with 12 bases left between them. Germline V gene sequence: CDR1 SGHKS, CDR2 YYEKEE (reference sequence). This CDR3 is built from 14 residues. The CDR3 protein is CASSLNEGSNEQFF. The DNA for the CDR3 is TGTGCCAGCAGCTTAAATGAAGGGAGCAATGAGCAGTTCTTC.

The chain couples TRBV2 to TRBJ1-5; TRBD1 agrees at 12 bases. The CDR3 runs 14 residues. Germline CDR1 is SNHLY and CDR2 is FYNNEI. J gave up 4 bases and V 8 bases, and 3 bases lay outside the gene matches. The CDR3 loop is CASLGQGANQPQHF. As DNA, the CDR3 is TGTGCCAGCCTGGGACAGGGGGCAAATCAGCCCCAGCATTTT.

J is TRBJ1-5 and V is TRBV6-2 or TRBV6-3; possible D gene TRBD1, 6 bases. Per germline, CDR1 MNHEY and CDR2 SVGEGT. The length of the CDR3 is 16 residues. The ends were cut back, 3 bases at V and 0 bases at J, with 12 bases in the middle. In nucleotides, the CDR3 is TGTGCCAGCAGTTATACAGGGACGTATAGCAATCAGCCCCAGCATTTT. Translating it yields CASSYTGTYSNQPQHF.

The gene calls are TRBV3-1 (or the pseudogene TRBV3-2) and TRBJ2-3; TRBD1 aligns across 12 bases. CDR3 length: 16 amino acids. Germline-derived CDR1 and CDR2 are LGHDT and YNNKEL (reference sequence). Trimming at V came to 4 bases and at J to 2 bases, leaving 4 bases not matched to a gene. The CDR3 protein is CASSPGTGGNTDTQYF. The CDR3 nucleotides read TGTGCCAGCAGCCCCGGGACAGGGGGCAACACAGATACGCAGTATTTT.

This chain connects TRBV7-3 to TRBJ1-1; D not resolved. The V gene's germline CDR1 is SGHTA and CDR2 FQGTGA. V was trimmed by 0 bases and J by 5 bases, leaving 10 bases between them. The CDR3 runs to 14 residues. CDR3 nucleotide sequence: TGTGCCAGCAGCTTAACGGGCCGGGATACTGAAGCTTTCTTT. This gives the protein CASSLTGRDTEAFF.

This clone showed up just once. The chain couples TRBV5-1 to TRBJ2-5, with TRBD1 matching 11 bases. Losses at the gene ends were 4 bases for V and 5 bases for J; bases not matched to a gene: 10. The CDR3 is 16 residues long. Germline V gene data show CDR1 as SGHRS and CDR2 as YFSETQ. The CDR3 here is CASSIRDRGLGETQYF. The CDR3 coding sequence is TGCGCCAGCAGCATCCGGGACAGGGGGTTGGGGGAGACCCAGTACTTC. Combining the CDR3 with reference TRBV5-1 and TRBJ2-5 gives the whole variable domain KAGVTQTPRYLIKTRGQQVTLSCSPISGHRSVSWYQQTPGQGLQFLFEYFSETQRNKGNFPGRFSGRQFSNSRSEMNVSTLELGDSALYLCASSIRDRGLGETQYFGPGTRLLVL.

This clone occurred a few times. The CDR3: CASSQDGAYGYTF. CDR3 coding DNA: TGCGCCAGCAGCCAAGATGGGGCCTATGGCTACACCTTC. The V call is TRBV4-1, the J call TRBJ1-2; maybe TRBD1 (5 bases). The V gene lost 0 bases and the J gene lost 4 bases, with 6 bases spanning the gap. Looked up from germline, CDR1 is MGHRA and CDR2 is YSYEKL. There are 13 residues in the CDR3.

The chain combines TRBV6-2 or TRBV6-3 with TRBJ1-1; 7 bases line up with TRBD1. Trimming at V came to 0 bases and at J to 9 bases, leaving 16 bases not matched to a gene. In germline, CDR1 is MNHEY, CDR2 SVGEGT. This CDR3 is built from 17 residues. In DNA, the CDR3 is TGTGCCAGCAGTTACTCGTTAAAATTGGGACAGACCAAAAAAGCTTTCTTT. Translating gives CASSYSLKLGQTKKAFF.

DNA of the CDR3: TGCAGCGTTGAAGAGGGCTGGATTCCCCGATATGGCTACACCTTC. Translated, it gives CSVEEGWIPRYGYTF. The chain uses TRBV29-1 and TRBJ1-2, with D uncertain. V was clipped by 0 bases and J by 5 bases, with 16 bases between them. The CDR3 length is 15 residues. The germline CDR1 and CDR2 sequences are SQVTM and ANQGSEA.

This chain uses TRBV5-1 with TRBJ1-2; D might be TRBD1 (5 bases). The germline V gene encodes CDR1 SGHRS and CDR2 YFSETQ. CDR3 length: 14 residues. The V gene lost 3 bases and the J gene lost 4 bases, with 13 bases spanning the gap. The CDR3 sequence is CASSSPDMSYGYTF. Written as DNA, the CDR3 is TGCGCCAGCAGCTCCCCGGACATGAGCTATGGCTACACCTTC.

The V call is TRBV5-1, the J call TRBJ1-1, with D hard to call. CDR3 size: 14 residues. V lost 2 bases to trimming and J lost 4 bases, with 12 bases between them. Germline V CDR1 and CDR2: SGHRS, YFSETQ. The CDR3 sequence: CASSFLRGLTEAFF. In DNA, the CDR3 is TGCGCCAGCAGCTTCCTCCGAGGCCTCACTGAAGCTTTCTTT.

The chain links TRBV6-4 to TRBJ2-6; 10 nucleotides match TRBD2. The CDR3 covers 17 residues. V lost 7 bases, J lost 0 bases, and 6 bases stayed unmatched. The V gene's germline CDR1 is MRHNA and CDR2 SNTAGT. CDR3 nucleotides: TGTGCCAGCACCTATATAGCGGGAGGCTCTGGGGCCAACGTCCTGACTTTC. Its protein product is CASTYIAGGSGANVLTF.

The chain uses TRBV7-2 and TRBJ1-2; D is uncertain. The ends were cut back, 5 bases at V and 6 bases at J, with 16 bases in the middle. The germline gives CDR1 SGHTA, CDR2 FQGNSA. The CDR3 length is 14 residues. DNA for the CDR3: TGTGCCAGCAGCCCCCGATCCCTCGAGGATGGCTACACCTTC. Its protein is CASSPRSLEDGYTF.

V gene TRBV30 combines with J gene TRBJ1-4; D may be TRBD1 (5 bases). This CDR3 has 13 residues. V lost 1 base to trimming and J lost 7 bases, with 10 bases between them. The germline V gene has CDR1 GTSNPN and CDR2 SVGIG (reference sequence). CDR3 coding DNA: TGTGCCTGGAGTGGCAGGGTGGCTGAAAAACTGTTTTTT. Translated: CAWSGRVAEKLFF.

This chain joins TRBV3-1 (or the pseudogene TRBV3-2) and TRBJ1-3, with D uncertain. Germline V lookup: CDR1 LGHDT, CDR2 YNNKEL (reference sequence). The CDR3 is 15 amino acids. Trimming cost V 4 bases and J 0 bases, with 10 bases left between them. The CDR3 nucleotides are TGTGCCAGCAGCCCCCGGAGACCCTCTGGAAACACCATATATTTT. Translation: CASSPRRPSGNTIYF.

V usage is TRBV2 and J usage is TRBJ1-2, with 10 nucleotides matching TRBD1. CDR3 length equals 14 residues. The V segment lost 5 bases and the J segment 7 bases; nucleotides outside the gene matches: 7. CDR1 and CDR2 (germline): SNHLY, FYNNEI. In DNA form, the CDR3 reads TGTGCCAGCAGTCTAGACAGGGGGCAGGGTGGCTACACCTTC. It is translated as CASSLDRGQGGYTF.